This T cell receptor (beta chain) was sequenced during a study of CD8 T cells in Susac syndrome. General study results and limits: It was acknowledged in the study that its TCR sequencing and HLA analysis involved a relatively small number of individuals.

From blood CD8+ and CD4+ T cells, TCR beta sequences were generated. The healthy controls were matched to patients by age and sex. On this clonotype: Its antigen is as yet unknown.

It was with random hexamers that roughly 0.45 to 1 ug RNA was reverse transcribed. Across 54 Vbeta and 13 Jbeta, TCR beta CDR3 was amplified with immunoSEQ multiplex PCR. Using its own MiXCR run on the immunoSEQ multiplex PCR reads, TCRdb lists one record per CDR3 protein. The sample has roughly 150,000 distinct CDR3 sequences, roughly 94% seen once. The specimen was CD4+ T cells from PBMCs. The sequence was collected from a human donor in good health.

As DNA, the CDR3 is TGTGCCTGGAGGCCGAACTATAATTCACCCCTCCACTTT. Translated: CAWRPNYNSPLHF. This chain joins TRBV30 and TRBJ1-6; D call uncertain. Germline lookup yields CDR1 GTSNPN and CDR2 SVGIG (reference sequence). The CDR3 is 13 amino acids. Trimming took off 3 bases at V and 3 bases at J, with 6 bases between the two ends.